Listed here are 32 T cell receptor beta chains from one sample, sequenced in a study of immune evolution from preneoplasia to lung adenocarcinoma. Measured with immunoSEQ multiplex PCR; TCRdb has only the in-frame clones, and not every one. The sample contains about 4,700 clones, over 65% of which appear only once. Material: FFPE adjacent normal lung tissue. These receptors were obtained from a person aged 60-79 years with lung adenocarcinoma.

The rearrangement uses TRBV19 and TRBJ2-6; D is uncertain. Trimming took 5 bases from V and 0 from J, leaving 8 bases between them. In germline, CDR1 is LNHDA, CDR2 SQIVND (reference sequence). CDR3 length: 15 residues. The CDR3 coding sequence is TGTGCCAGTAGTCTACTCCTCTCTGGGGCCAACGTCCTGACTTTC. Its protein product is CASSLLLSGANVLTF.

The chain recombines TRBV4-1 with TRBJ1-1, with D tentatively TRBD1 (6 bases). This CDR3 is built from 16 residues. The V end lost 4 bases, the J end lost 3 bases, and 18 bases lay between the germline ends. Germline CDR1 is MGHRA and CDR2 is YSYEKL. CDR3 in amino acids: CASSLGQGIWYTEAFF. In DNA form, the CDR3 reads TGCGCCAGCAGCCTCGGGCAGGGGATTTGGTACACTGAAGCTTTCTTT.

J is TRBJ1-5 and V is TRBV4-1, with D perhaps matching TRBD1 (5 bases). V lost 4 bases to trimming and J lost 7 bases, with 14 bases between them. This CDR3 has 14 amino acids. CDR1 is MGHRA, CDR2 YSYEKL, per germline. Here the CDR3 DNA reads TGCGCCAGCAGCCCTTGGGGGGGAGGGCAGCCCCAGCATTTT. Translating it yields CASSPWGGGQPQHF.

The chain uses TRBV4-3 and TRBJ1-4; D is unresolved. V dropped 7 bases and J dropped 7 bases, with 1 base sitting between them. CDR3 size: 9 residues. Germline V CDR1 and CDR2: LGHNA, YSLEER. The CDR3 sequence is CASTEKLFF. The CDR3 coding sequence is TGCGCCAGCACTGAAAAACTGTTTTTT.

The chain uses TRBV4-1 and TRBJ1-2; 7 positions agree with TRBD1. Germline values: CDR1 MGHRA, CDR2 YSYEKL. V dropped 4 bases and J dropped 2; count of bases not matched to a gene: 7. CDR3 length: 15 residues. The CDR3 sequence: CASSPQATGNYGYTF. The DNA of the CDR3 is TGCGCCAGCAGCCCCCAGGCGACAGGGAACTATGGCTACACCTTC.

This chain connects TRBV7-9 to TRBJ1-3; 8 nucleotides line up with TRBD1. The J segment lost 4 bases and the V segment lost 1 base, leaving 9 bases of the junction unmatched. Germline V gene sequence: CDR1 SEHNR, CDR2 FQNEAQ (reference sequence). The CDR3 totals 17 residues. The CDR3 DNA reads TGTGCCAGCAGCTTAGAGGGTCGGACAGGGCGAGGAAACACCATATATTTT. Residues: CASSLEGRTGRGNTIYF. Based on the CDR3 plus reference TRBV7-9 and TRBJ1-3, the full variable domain is DTGVSQNPRHKITKRGQNVTFRCDPISEHNRLYWYRQTLGQGPEFLTYFQNEAQLEKSRLLSDRFSAERPKGSFSTLEIQRTEQGDSAMYLCASSLEGRTGRGNTIYFGEGSWLTVV.

This clone was observed a handful of times. The V gene is TRBV5-4, the J gene TRBJ2-2; 12 nucleotides match TRBD2. CDR1 and CDR2 (germline): SGHNT, YYREEE (reference sequence). V gave up 1 base and J gave up 6 bases; unmatched junction bases: 4. The CDR3 sequence is 16 residues long. This CDR3 reads CASSLLLAGGAGELFF. As DNA, the CDR3 is TGTGCCAGCAGCTTGTTGCTAGCGGGGGGGGCCGGGGAGCTGTTTTTT.

This sequence joins TRBV6-1 and TRBJ2-1; 10 positions agree with TRBD2. This CDR3 has 16 amino acids. In germline, CDR1 is MNHNS, CDR2 SASEGT. The junction had 9 bases not matched to a gene; V was cut back by 0 bases and J by 10 bases. The CDR3 DNA sequence: TGTGCCAGCAGTGAAGCAGGAGCGGGGGGGCTTAGCGAGCAGTTCTTC. Its protein is CASSEAGAGGLSEQFF.

This clone is classed as large (0.1 to 1%). The chain carries TRBV18 and TRBJ1-2, with 8 positions matching TRBD1. J was trimmed by 4 bases and V by 2 bases; bases with no gene match: 9. Germline-derived CDR1 and CDR2 are KGHSH and LQKENI. This CDR3 has 16 amino acids. The CDR3 protein is CASSPTTRTGSYGYTF. Here the CDR3 DNA reads TGTGCCAGCTCACCAACTACGAGGACAGGGTCCTATGGCTACACCTTC.

This chain connects TRBV29-1 to TRBJ1-1; D might be TRBD1 (5 bases). Trimming shortened V by 3 bases and J by 4 bases, and 15 bases separated the two germline ends. The CDR3 totals 14 residues. Germline values: CDR1 SQVTM, CDR2 ANQGSEA. CDR3 amino acids: CSVDAAGGGTEAFF. The DNA of the CDR3 is TGCAGCGTTGATGCGGCGGGGGGAGGCACTGAAGCTTTCTTT.

This chain joins TRBV7-2 and TRBJ2-7; no clear D gene. Trimming left V 5 bases short and J 2 bases short, with 13 bases between. CDR3 length equals 14 residues. Germline V lookup: CDR1 SGHTA, CDR2 FQGNSA. CDR3 sequence (DNA): TGTGCCAGCAGCCCACCTACAGTTGCCTACGAGCAGTACTTC. Translation: CASSPPTVAYEQYF.

This clone was found once. The chain's CDR3 is CASSQDLTARSYEQYF. The CDR3 nucleotides read TGCGCCAGCAGCCAAGATTTGACAGCCCGATCCTACGAGCAGTACTTC. The chain is built from TRBV4-3 and TRBJ2-7, with a weak D call TRBD1 (5 bases). Trimming stripped 0 bases from V and 1 base from J, with 13 bases between. CDR1 LGHNA and CDR2 YSLEER come from the germline V gene. The CDR3 is made up of 16 amino acids.

This chain uses TRBV28 with TRBJ2-7; D possibly corresponds to TRBD2 (6 bases). The CDR3 extends over 13 amino acids. V shed 4 bases and J shed 7 bases, with 14 bases lying between them. Germline V gene data show CDR1 as MDHEN and CDR2 as SYDVKM. The CDR3 nucleotides are TGTGCCAGCAGTTACCCCCCAGGGAGGGAGCAGTACTTC. Translation: CASSYPPGREQYF. The full variable domain, its missing parts supplied by reference TRBV28 and TRBJ2-7, is DVKVTQSSRYLVKRTGEKVFLECVQDMDHENMFWYRQDPGLGLRLIYFSYDVKMKEKGDIPEGYSVSREKKERFSLILESASTNQTSMYLCASSYPPGREQYFGPGTRLTVT.

The CDR3 DNA reads as TGTGCCAGCAGTTTATGGCGCGCGGGTGGCTACACCTTC. Translation gives CASSLWRAGGYTF. This chain connects TRBV28 to TRBJ1-2; unclear D gene. The ends were cut back, 0 bases at V and 7 bases at J, with 9 bases in the middle. CDR3 length: 13 amino acids. CDR1 is MDHEN and CDR2 is SYDVKM in the germline V gene.

This clone was found a few times. V is TRBV6-1 and J is TRBJ2-2; D gene unclear. Germline CDR1 is MNHNS and CDR2 is SASEGT. The V end was cut by 6 bases, the J end by 4 bases, with 12 bases between. This CDR3 region has 14 residues. In nucleotides, the CDR3 is TGTGCCAGCAGACCCGGTCCCTCCACCGGGGAGCTGTTTTTT. Translation: CASRPGPSTGELFF.

The rearrangement links TRBV11-2 to TRBJ1-1; D may be TRBD1 (5 bases). The germline CDR1 and CDR2 sequences are SGHAT and FQNNGV. Trimming stripped 2 bases from V and 6 bases from J, with 10 bases between. CDR3 length: 13 amino acids. CDR3 protein: CASSLRGSAEAFF. The CDR3 bases are TGTGCCAGCAGCTTACGGGGGTCCGCTGAAGCTTTCTTT.

The chain links TRBV7-6 to TRBJ2-1; D not resolved. V dropped 3 bases and J dropped 2 bases, with 11 bases sitting between them. Germline V gene lookup returns CDR1 SGHVS and CDR2 FNYEAQ. This CDR3 comprises 15 residues. CDR3 bases: TGTGCCAGCAGCTTGCGGCCGGGCCCCTACAATGAGCAGTTCTTC. It yields the protein CASSLRPGPYNEQFF.

The V call is TRBV6-1, the J call TRBJ2-1; unclear D gene. Germline V gene sequence: CDR1 MNHNS, CDR2 SASEGT. Trimming cost V 5 bases and J 6 bases, with 14 bases left between them. The CDR3 totals 14 residues. CDR3 sequence reads: CASSYQDGPNEQFF. CDR3 coding DNA: TGTGCCAGCAGTTATCAGGACGGACCCAATGAGCAGTTCTTC.

The rearrangement uses TRBV12-5 and TRBJ2-1; D might be TRBD2 (7 bases). The V gene's germline CDR1 is LGHNT and CDR2 FRNRAP. The CDR3 consists of 16 residues. Trimming removed 0 bases at V and 9 bases at J, with 18 bases between. The CDR3 region is CASGLVEVRGPSEQFF. Here the CDR3 DNA reads TGTGCTAGTGGTTTGGTAGAGGTGCGGGGGCCGTCTGAGCAGTTCTTC.

V gene TRBV10-2 combines with J gene TRBJ1-1; no firm D call. Germline assignment: CDR1 WSHSY and CDR2 SAAADI. Trimming took off 8 bases at V and 2 bases at J, with 3 bases between the two ends. This CDR3 region has 10 residues. The CDR3 sequence: CASSNTEAFF. In DNA, the CDR3 is TGCGCCAGCTCTAACACTGAAGCTTTCTTT.

This clone was observed a handful of times. The V and J genes are TRBV6-5 and TRBJ2-7; no clear D. Trimming shortened V by 6 bases and J by 3 bases, and 15 bases separated the two germline ends. Germline CDR1 is MNHEY and CDR2 is SVGAGI. The length of the CDR3 is 14 residues. CDR3: CASRYRLQGYEQYF. CDR3 in DNA: TGTGCCAGCAGATACCGCCTACAAGGCTACGAGCAGTACTTC.

This clone was observed a few times. This chain uses TRBV7-3 with TRBJ1-5; weak D call: TRBD1 (5 bases). The V and J ends lost 4 bases and 3 bases respectively, with 19 bases between them. The CDR3 extends over 17 amino acids. Germline CDR1 is SGHTA and CDR2 is FQGTGA. The CDR3 DNA is TGTGCCAGCAGCTCCAAAAGAGGGACTTTTAACAATCAGCCCCAGCATTTT. The encoded protein is CASSSKRGTFNNQPQHF.

The table lists this clone with a few counts. The V gene is TRBV7-8, the J gene TRBJ1-5; 8 nucleotides match TRBD1. This CDR3 is built from 17 residues. CDR1 and CDR2 from the germline V gene are SGHVS and FQNEAQ. J lost 2 bases, V lost 2 bases, and 8 bases had no gene match. The CDR3 protein is CASSLTPTGDGNQPQHF. The CDR3 DNA reads as TGTGCCAGCAGCTTAACCCCGACAGGGGATGGCAATCAGCCCCAGCATTTT.

This rearrangement joins TRBV28 to TRBJ1-2; a weak D match, TRBD1 (6 bases). V gave up 8 bases and J gave up 1 base, with 11 bases separating them. In germline, CDR1 is MDHEN, CDR2 SYDVKM. CDR3 size: 13 residues. CDR3 in DNA: TGTGCCAGCGGACAGACTCTTAACTATGGCTACACCTTC. This sequence encodes CASGQTLNYGYTF.

This chain joins TRBV9 and TRBJ2-7, with D uncertain. The CDR3 contains 14 residues. Trimming took 5 bases from V and 3 from J, leaving 15 bases between them. Per the germline V gene, CDR1 is SGDLS and CDR2 is YYNGEE. CDR3 loop: CASRRKGALYEQYF. Written as DNA, the CDR3 is TGTGCCAGCAGACGAAAGGGTGCCCTCTACGAGCAGTACTTC.

The chain has TRBV2 and TRBJ2-5, with D hard to call. The CDR3 is made up of 12 amino acids. Germline CDR1 reads SNHLY; CDR2 reads FYNNEI. V lost 6 bases and J 3 bases, leaving 8 bases between the germline ends. CDR3 DNA: TGTGCCAGCAGCCCCGACAAAGAGACCCAGTACTTC. Its protein is CASSPDKETQYF.

V usage is TRBV19 and J usage is TRBJ1-5; tentatively, D is TRBD1 (6 bases). The germline V and J ends were trimmed by 3 bases and 2 bases, with 14 bases remaining between them. This CDR3 has 16 amino acids. The germline gives CDR1 LNHDA, CDR2 SQIVND (reference sequence). The CDR3 nucleotides read TGTGCCAGTAGTATTAGGCAGGGGCTCGGCAATCAGCCCCAGCATTTT. Amino acids: CASSIRQGLGNQPQHF. The whole variable domain, remainder taken from reference TRBV19 and TRBJ1-5, is DGGITQSPKYLFRKEGQNVTLSCEQNLNHDAMYWYRQDPGQGLRLIYYSQIVNDFQKGDIAEGYSVSREKKESFPLTVTSAQKNPTAFYLCASSIRQGLGNQPQHFGDGTRLSIL.

The J gene is TRBJ1-2, the V gene TRBV4-3; D is possibly TRBD1 (5 bases). This CDR3 comprises 13 residues. Germline-derived CDR1 and CDR2 are LGHNA and YSLEER. V was clipped by 0 bases and J by 12 bases, with 14 bases between them. The CDR3 protein is CASSQDFGIGDTF. The DNA of the CDR3 is TGCGCCAGCAGCCAAGATTTCGGGATAGGGGACACCTTC.

V gene TRBV4-2 combines with J gene TRBJ1-4; D uncertain. CDR3 size: 16 residues. Trimming removed 0 bases from V and 0 bases from J, with 8 bases in between. Germline CDR1 reads LGHNA; CDR2 reads YNFKEQ. The chain's CDR3 is CASSQDPRPTNEKLFF. The CDR3 DNA sequence: TGTGCCAGCAGCCAAGACCCGAGGCCAACTAATGAAAAACTGTTTTTT.

This chain uses TRBV27 with TRBJ2-7; no clear D. The CDR3 runs 11 residues. Germline CDR1 and CDR2: MNHEY and SMNVEV (reference sequence). Trimming took 8 bases from V and 1 from J, leaving 6 bases between them. The CDR3 nucleotides are TGTGCCAGCGGCAGGTCCTACGAGCAGTACTTC. It yields the protein CASGRSYEQYF.

V and J are TRBV7-6 and TRBJ2-5, with D unresolved. Germline lookup yields CDR1 SGHVS and CDR2 FNYEAQ. CDR3 size: 16 residues. V lost 3 bases and J 2 bases, leaving 16 bases between the germline ends. CDR3 sequence (DNA): TGTGCCAGCAGCTTTTCAGGTTCTGCTTCACAAGAGACCCAGTACTTC. It codes for CASSFSGSASQETQYF.

The chain combines TRBV10-3 with TRBJ2-3; TRBD2 aligns across 9 bases. Germline V gene data show CDR1 as ENHRY and CDR2 as SYGVKD. The CDR3 has 16 amino acids. The trim removed 4 bases at V and 3 bases at J, leaving 8 bases unmatched. The CDR3 DNA is TGTGCCATCAGTGGTCAAGCGGGGGGCAGGACAGATACGCAGTATTTT. Translated: CAISGQAGGRTDTQYF.